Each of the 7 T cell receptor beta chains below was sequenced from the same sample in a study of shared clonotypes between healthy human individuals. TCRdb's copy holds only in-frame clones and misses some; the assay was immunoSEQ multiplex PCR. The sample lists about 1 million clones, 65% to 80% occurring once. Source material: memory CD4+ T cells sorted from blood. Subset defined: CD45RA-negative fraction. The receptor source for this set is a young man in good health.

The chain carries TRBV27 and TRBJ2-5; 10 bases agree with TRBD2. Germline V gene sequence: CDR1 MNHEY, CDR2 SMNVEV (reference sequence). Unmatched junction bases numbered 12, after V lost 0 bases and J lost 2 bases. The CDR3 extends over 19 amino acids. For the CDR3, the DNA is TGTGCCAGCAGTTTATCGCGCAAAGGACTAGCGGATTATCAAGAGACCCAGTACTTC. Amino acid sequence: CASSLSRKGLADYQETQYF.

This CDR3 is CASSLAAGASYNEQFF. CDR3 in DNA: TGTGCCAGCAGCTTAGCAGCGGGGGCCTCCTACAATGAGCAGTTCTTC. This sequence joins TRBV7-9 and TRBJ2-1, with 8 bases fitting TRBD2. The CDR3 extends over 16 amino acids. CDR1 SEHNR and CDR2 FQNEAQ come from the germline V gene (reference sequence). J was trimmed by 0 bases and V by 0 bases; bases with no gene match: 1. The entire variable domain, with the rest obtained from reference TRBV7-9 and TRBJ2-1, is as follows: DTGVSQNPRHKITKRGQNVTFRCDPISEHNRLYWYRQTLGQGPEFLTYFQNEAQLEKSRLLSDRFSAERPKGSFSTLEIQRTEQGDSAMYLCASSLAAGASYNEQFFGPGTRLTVL.

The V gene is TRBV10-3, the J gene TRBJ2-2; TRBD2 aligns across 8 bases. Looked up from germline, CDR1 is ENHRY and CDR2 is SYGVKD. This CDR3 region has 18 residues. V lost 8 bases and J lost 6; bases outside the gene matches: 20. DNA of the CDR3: TGTGCCATCTCGGGGGTGGGCCCGAGCGGGAGCGGGGCCGGGGAGCTGTTTTTT. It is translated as CAISGVGPSGSGAGELFF.

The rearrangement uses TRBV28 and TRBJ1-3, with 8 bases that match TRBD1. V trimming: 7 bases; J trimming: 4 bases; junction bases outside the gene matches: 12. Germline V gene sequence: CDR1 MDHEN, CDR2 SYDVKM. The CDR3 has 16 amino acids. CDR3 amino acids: CASTPGDRGTGNTIYF. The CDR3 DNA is TGTGCCAGCACCCCAGGAGACAGGGGAACAGGAAACACCATATATTTT.

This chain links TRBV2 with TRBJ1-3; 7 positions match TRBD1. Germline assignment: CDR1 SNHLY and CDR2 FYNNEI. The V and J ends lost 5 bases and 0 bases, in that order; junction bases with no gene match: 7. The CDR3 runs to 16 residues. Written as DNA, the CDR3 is TGTGCCAGCAGTACCCGGACAGGCCCCTCTGGAAACACCATATATTTT. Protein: CASSTRTGPSGNTIYF.

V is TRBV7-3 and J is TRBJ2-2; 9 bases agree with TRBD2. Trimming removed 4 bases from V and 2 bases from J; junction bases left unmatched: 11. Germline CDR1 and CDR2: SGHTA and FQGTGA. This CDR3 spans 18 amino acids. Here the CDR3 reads CASSSPGAGGPNTGELFF. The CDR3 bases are TGTGCCAGCAGCTCCCCAGGGGCGGGGGGGCCTAACACCGGGGAGCTGTTTTTT.

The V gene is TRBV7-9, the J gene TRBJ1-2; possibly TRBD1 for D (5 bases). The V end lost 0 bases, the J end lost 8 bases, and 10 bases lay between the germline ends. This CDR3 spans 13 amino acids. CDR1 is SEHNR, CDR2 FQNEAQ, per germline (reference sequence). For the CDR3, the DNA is TGTGCCAGCAGCTTAGCAGGGGATCGAGGCTACACCTTC. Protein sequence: CASSLAGDRGYTF. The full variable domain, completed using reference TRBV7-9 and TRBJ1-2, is DTGVSQNPRHKITKRGQNVTFRCDPISEHNRLYWYRQTLGQGPEFLTYFQNEAQLEKSRLLSDRFSAERPKGSFSTLEIQRTEQGDSAMYLCASSLAGDRGYTFGSGTRLTVV.